The 29 T cell receptor beta chains below were found in one sample sequenced in a study of blood T cells in healthy people across ages. The authors ran a second PCR of roughly 6 to 12 cycles using a sample-barcoded 5' primer and a J-beta primer mix. TCRdb analysed the 5' RACE reads with MiXCR anew, one entry per CDR3 protein. This repertoire shows 630,000 or so distinct CDR3 sequences, 25% to 35% found once; its top ten account for more than 15%. Sequenced material: blood. The source of these receptors is an elderly woman in good health.

The chain employs TRBV12-3 or TRBV12-4 and TRBJ1-4; TRBD1 aligns across 8 bases. CDR3 length: 17 amino acids. V gave up 4 bases and J gave up 0 bases; unmatched junction bases: 7. DNA for the CDR3: TGTGCCAGCAGTTCGCTAGGACAGGGTGCAACTAATGAAAAACTGTTTTTT. Protein sequence: CASSSLGQGATNEKLFF.

This clonotype was counted at least ten times. The rearrangement joins TRBV3-1 to TRBJ2-5; D is possibly TRBD2 (6 bases). V lost 4 bases and J lost 3, with 15 bases in between. Germline CDR1 is LGHDT and CDR2 is YNNKEL (reference sequence). CDR3 length equals 15 residues. The CDR3 coding sequence is TGTGCCAGCAGCCCTGGACGGGCGGGAAAAGAGACCCAGTACTTC. It is translated as CASSPGRAGKETQYF.

This clonotype showed up many times. The genes are TRBV5-5 and TRBJ2-3; possibly TRBD1 for D (6 bases). Trimming pared 0 bases from V and 0 bases from J, leaving 8 bases between. Per germline, CDR1 SGHKS and CDR2 YYEKEE (reference sequence). The CDR3 runs to 15 residues. In DNA form, the CDR3 reads TGTGCCAGCAGCTTGGAGGGACATAGCACAGATACGCAGTATTTT. This codes for CASSLEGHSTDTQYF.

This CDR3 is CSDASNTEAFF. The CDR3 DNA reads as TGCAGTGATGCCTCTAACACTGAAGCTTTCTTT. This chain uses TRBV29-1 with TRBJ1-1; unclear D gene. The CDR3 runs 11 residues. The germline CDR1 and CDR2 sequences are SQVTM and ANQGSEA.

About this clonotype: A clone one base away is much larger, so this may be a read error. The V and J genes are TRBV7-9 and TRBJ2-7; the D gene could be TRBD1 or TRBD2 (6 bases each). Germline CDR1 reads SEHNR; CDR2 reads FQNEAQ (reference sequence). The CDR3 has 12 amino acids. V was pared by 1 base and J by 12 bases, with 13 bases between. DNA for the CDR3: TGTGCCAGCAGCTTAGATAGGACAGCGGGGTACTTC. Its protein is CASSLDRTAGYF.

The rearrangement joins TRBV6-1 to TRBJ2-7; D call uncertain. The CDR3 loop spans 10 amino acids. V lost 8 bases, J lost 7 bases, and 9 bases lay in between. Per the germline V gene, CDR1 is MNHNS and CDR2 is SASEGT. CDR3 DNA sequence: TGTGCCAGCTTCTACAATGAGCAGTACTTC. It translates to CASFYNEQYF.

The chain couples TRBV21-1 to TRBJ1-1; the DNA was not used to check the table's D call, TRBD1. TRBV21-1 is described as a pseudogene. This CDR3 is 11 amino acids long. The CDR3 region has the DNA TGTGCCAGCTCCACACAGGGTAAAGCTTTCTTT. It specifies CASSTQGKAFF.

This clonotype was observed a few times. V is TRBV20-1 and J is TRBJ1-5; maybe TRBD1 (6 bases). In germline, CDR1 is DFQATT, CDR2 SNEGSKA (reference sequence). V was pared by 2 bases and J by 4 bases, with 12 bases between. The length of the CDR3 is 14 residues. The CDR3 here is CSARPGDGNQPQHF. The CDR3 nucleotides are TGCAGTGCTAGACCAGGGGATGGAAATCAGCCCCAGCATTTT.

This clonotype was counted only a few times. A much more abundant neighbour one base away suggests this may be a read error. This chain connects TRBV5-1 to TRBJ2-1; 8 nucleotides agree with TRBD1. Unmatched junction bases numbered 13, after V lost 4 bases and J lost 13 bases. This CDR3 has 14 amino acids. Germline V CDR1 and CDR2: SGHRS, YFSETQ. The CDR3 region has the DNA TGCGCCAGCAGCCGTCTACAGGGGGTAGAGACCCAGTTCTTC. Its translation is CASSRLQGVETQFF. Based on the CDR3 plus reference TRBV5-1 and TRBJ2-1, the full variable domain is KAGVTQTPRYLIKTRGQQVTLSCSPISGHRSVSWYQQTPGQGLQFLFEYFSETQRNKGNFPGRFSGRQFSNSRSEMNVSTLELGDSALYLCASSRLQGVETQFFGPGTRLTVL.

This clonotype was counted ten times or more. This chain connects TRBV3-1 to TRBJ2-5; 9 nucleotides agree with TRBD2. This CDR3 has 16 amino acids. V lost 1 base, J lost 1 base, and 4 bases stayed unmatched. Germline V CDR1 and CDR2: LGHDT, YNNKEL (reference sequence). The CDR3 region has the DNA TGTGCCAGCAGCCAAGGGAGCGGGGGGTTCCAAGAGACCCAGTACTTC. It translates to CASSQGSGGFQETQYF.

In this sample, this clonotype turned up many times. This chain connects TRBV6-5 to TRBJ1-2, with 9 nucleotides matching TRBD1. The CDR3 loop spans 14 amino acids. From germline, CDR1 is MNHEY and CDR2 SVGAGI. The V gene end was trimmed by 2 bases and the J gene end by 4 bases; junction bases not matched to a gene: 2. Written as DNA, the CDR3 is TGTGCCAGCAGTTACGGACAGGGGCTCTATGGCTACACCTTC. This translates into CASSYGQGLYGYTF.

This clonotype has at least ten counts. The rearrangement joins TRBV10-3 to TRBJ2-7; 9 positions agree with TRBD1. The CDR3 is 13 residues long. Per the germline V gene, CDR1 is ENHRY and CDR2 is SYGVKD. Trimming cost V 8 bases and J 5 bases; bases outside gene matches: 7. As DNA, the CDR3 is TGTGCCATCGCCGGACAGGGGAGGGACGAGCAGTACTTC. Translated, it gives CAIAGQGRDEQYF.

This clonotype has at least ten counts. The CDR3 nucleotides read TGTGCCAGCAGTTACTCGGCTCTAGGATCCTACGAGCAGTACTTC. This codes for CASSYSALGSYEQYF. The chain links TRBV6-5 to TRBJ2-7, with D unclear. The ends were cut back, 0 bases at V and 1 base at J, with 10 bases in the middle. Germline CDR1 is MNHEY and CDR2 is SVGAGI. The CDR3 loop spans 15 amino acids.

This clonotype was found a few times. The chain combines TRBV5-1 with TRBJ1-1; 11 nucleotides match TRBD1. The CDR3 is 17 residues long. V dropped 2 bases and J dropped 4; count of bases not matched to a gene: 10. Per germline, CDR1 SGHRS and CDR2 YFSETQ. CDR3 sequence: CASSFVGQGARSTEAFF. The DNA of the CDR3 is TGCGCCAGCAGCTTCGTAGGACAGGGGGCGCGAAGCACTGAAGCTTTCTTT.

Notes on this clonotype: One base away lies a much larger clone, so this may be a sequencing read error. The rearrangement links TRBV12-3 or TRBV12-4 to TRBJ2-1, with TRBD2 identical over 10 bases. The CDR3 contains 15 residues. V trimming: 2 bases; J trimming: 9 bases; junction bases outside the gene matches: 7. CDR3 bases: TGTGCCAGCAGTTTAAGGTCTAGCGGGGGAGGTGAGCAGTTCTTC. Its protein is CASSLRSSGGGEQFF.

Of note for this clonotype: An end of the junction does not agree with germline; a read error may underlie this. This chain uses TRBV12-3 or TRBV12-4 with TRBJ1-2; D remains ambiguous. The CDR3 loop spans 13 amino acids. As DNA, the CDR3 is TGTGCTAGCAGTTTCATGGGTACGGAAAGCTACACCTTC. It encodes CASSFMGTESYTF.

This clonotype was found many times. V and J are TRBV7-2 and TRBJ2-7; a weak D match, TRBD1 (6 bases). V was cut by 2 bases and J by 1 base, with 12 bases left in between. CDR3 size: 15 residues. Germline values: CDR1 SGHTA, CDR2 FQGNSA. The CDR3 DNA sequence: TGTGCCAGCAGCTTATACCAGGGGCGATCCTACGAGCAGTACTTC. Its protein product is CASSLYQGRSYEQYF.

Ten or more counts support this clonotype. The J gene is TRBJ2-7, the V gene TRBV20-1; D call uncertain. V lost 0 bases and J lost 7, with 16 bases in between. There are 14 residues in the CDR3. In germline, CDR1 is DFQATT, CDR2 SNEGSKA (reference sequence). CDR3 protein: CSARDSRTVWEQYF. Here the CDR3 DNA reads TGCAGTGCTAGAGATTCCAGGACGGTCTGGGAGCAGTACTTC.

The chain couples TRBV6-2 or TRBV6-3 to TRBJ2-1; D unresolved. Germline V gives CDR1 MNHEY, CDR2 SVGEGT. With 5 bases removed from V and 0 bases from J, the gap between germline ends came to 14 bases. This CDR3 contains 16 residues. The CDR3 region is CASSPLGNSSYNEQFF. CDR3 nucleotides: TGTGCCAGCAGTCCTTTAGGGAACAGCTCCTACAATGAGCAGTTCTTC.

The chain recombines TRBV5-1 with TRBJ2-7; D unclear. V lost 4 bases and J 4 bases, leaving 12 bases between the germline ends. The CDR3 is 13 residues long. Per germline, CDR1 SGHRS and CDR2 YFSETQ. CDR3 residues: CASSTGNWYEQYF. DNA of the CDR3: TGCGCCAGCAGCACTGGAAACTGGTACGAGCAGTACTTC.

This clonotype was seen many times. This chain connects TRBV14 to TRBJ2-7; D might be TRBD2 (5 bases). The germline V gene encodes CDR1 SGHDN and CDR2 FVKESK. Deletions cut 1 base from V and 6 bases from J, with 13 bases between. The CDR3 extends over 14 amino acids. CDR3 nucleotides: TGTGCCAGCAGCCAAGTCCCGGGATTAGGCGAGCAGTACTTC. This codes for CASSQVPGLGEQYF.

On this clonotype itself: A read error is possible here, since a much larger clone lies one base away. The V gene is TRBV5-1, the J gene TRBJ2-1, with D unresolved. With the DNA end fitting TRBJ2-7 better, the J assignment may be wrong. The CDR3 is 14 amino acids. Germline V gene sequence: CDR1 SGHRS, CDR2 YFSETQ. The CDR3 bases are TGCGCCAGCAGCCTACAGCAGACCTACAATGAGCAGTACTTC. As protein: CASSLQQTYNEQYF.

The V and J genes are TRBV19 and TRBJ2-1; no reliable D call. V gave up 10 bases and J gave up 0 bases, with 13 bases separating them. CDR1 LNHDA and CDR2 SQIVND come from the germline V gene (reference sequence). The CDR3 contains 14 residues. The CDR3 here is CATAIYSSYNEQFF. Here the CDR3 DNA reads TGTGCCACCGCGATATACAGCTCCTACAATGAGCAGTTCTTC.

This clonotype was observed once. A much larger clone differs from this one at a single base, so this may be a read error. The chain recombines TRBV20-1 with TRBJ1-4; no clear D gene. The CDR3 is made up of 14 amino acids. V lost 5 bases and J lost 1, with 11 bases in between. Germline CDR1 DFQATT, CDR2 SNEGSKA (reference sequence). The CDR3 region has the DNA TGCAGTGCTGCCAGAAGTGTAACTAATGAAAAACTGTTTTTT. Its protein is CSAARSVTNEKLFF.

Of note for this clonotype: A junction boundary mismatches the germline segment, possibly from a read error. The gene calls are TRBV9 and TRBJ1-4; D is undetermined. Germline values: CDR1 SGDLS, CDR2 YYNGEE. This CDR3 is built from 15 residues. The CDR3 bases are TGTGCCAGCAGCGTGGAGTCCACCGATAATGAAAAACGGTTTTTT. As protein: CASSVESTDNEKRFF.

This clonotype has a count of ten or more. CDR3 sequence: CASSGIYEQYF. CDR3 coding DNA: TGTGCCAGCAGTGGGATCTACGAGCAGTACTTC. This sequence joins TRBV28 and TRBJ2-7, with D hard to call. CDR3 length equals 11 residues. Trimming shortened V by 5 bases and J by 3 bases, and 5 bases separated the two germline ends. CDR1 is MDHEN and CDR2 is SYDVKM in the germline V gene.

The chain couples TRBV6-5 to TRBJ2-7, with 8 bases matching TRBD1. This CDR3 has 20 residues. After removal of 2 bases from V and 7 bases from J, the junction contained 25 bases not matched to a gene. Germline lookup yields CDR1 MNHEY and CDR2 SVGAGI. CDR3 bases: TGTGCCAGCAGTTACCTCGCAGGGACAGGAACTTTATCCTCCTACAATGAGCAGTACTTC. This encodes CASSYLAGTGTLSSYNEQYF.

Many counts were recorded for this clonotype. CDR3 coding DNA: TGTGCCTGGAGTGTACTCGGGGAGACCCAGTACTTC. Its translation: CAWSVLGETQYF. The genes are TRBV30 and TRBJ2-5; no clear D. Germline assignment: CDR1 GTSNPN and CDR2 SVGIG (reference sequence). The CDR3 covers 12 residues. Trimming cost V 0 bases and J 5 bases, with 7 bases left between them.

The CDR3: CASSPQVGGSYEQYF. The CDR3 DNA is TGCGCCAGCAGCCCGCAGGTAGGGGGGAGCTACGAGCAGTACTTC. The chain couples TRBV5-1 to TRBJ2-7; D tentatively fits TRBD1 or TRBD2 (6 bases each). CDR1 is SGHRS and CDR2 is YFSETQ in the germline V gene. Trimming took 4 bases from V and 3 from J, leaving 17 bases between them. This CDR3 is built from 15 residues.